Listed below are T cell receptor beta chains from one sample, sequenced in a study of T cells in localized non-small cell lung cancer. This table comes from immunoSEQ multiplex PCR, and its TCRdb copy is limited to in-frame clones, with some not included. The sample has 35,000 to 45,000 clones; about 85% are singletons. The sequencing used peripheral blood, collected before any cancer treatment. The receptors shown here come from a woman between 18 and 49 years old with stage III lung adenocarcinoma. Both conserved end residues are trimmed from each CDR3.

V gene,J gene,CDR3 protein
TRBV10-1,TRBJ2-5,ASISQETQY
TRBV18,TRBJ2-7,ASLLGLDGTYEQY
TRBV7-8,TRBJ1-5,ASSSGQLNQPQH
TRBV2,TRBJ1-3,ASSIRDSGNTIY
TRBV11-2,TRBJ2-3,ASGEGFISTTDTQY
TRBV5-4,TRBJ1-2,ASSLGDRESYGYT
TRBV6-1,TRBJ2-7,ASSKQGFYEQY
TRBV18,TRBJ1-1,ASSSRDTEAF
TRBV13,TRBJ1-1,ASSLVGQRGANTEAF
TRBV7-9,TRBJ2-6,ASSLRWSGTGANVLT
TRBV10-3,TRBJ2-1,AISGLAGEGEQF
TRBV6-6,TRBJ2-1,ASRNNEQF
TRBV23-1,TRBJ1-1,ASSQSFGNTEAF
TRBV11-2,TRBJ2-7,ASSLVTATAYEQY
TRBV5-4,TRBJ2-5,ASSPRGQETQY
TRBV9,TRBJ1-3,ASSAGTAKGNTIY
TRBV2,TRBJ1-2,ASSVSEYGYT
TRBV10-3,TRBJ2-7,AISETGSSYEQY
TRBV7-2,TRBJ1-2,ASSLVGDGSYT
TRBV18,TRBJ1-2,ASSPTGTGGYGYT
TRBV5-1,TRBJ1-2,ASSDGSLGYT
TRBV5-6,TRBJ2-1,ASSSIGDSYNEQF
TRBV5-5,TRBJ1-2,ASIGVLSNYGYT
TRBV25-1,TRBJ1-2,ASSVPGTGTLYGYT
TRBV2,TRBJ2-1,ASSEVLAGGEQF
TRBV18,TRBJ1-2,ASSPGAGYLANYGYT
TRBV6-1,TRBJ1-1,ASSESWGPGEAF
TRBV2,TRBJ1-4,ASKLTVKLF
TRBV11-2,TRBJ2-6,ASSLVGQSGANVLT
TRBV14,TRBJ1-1,ASSHPGSLNTEAF
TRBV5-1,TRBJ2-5,ASSLDRDETQY
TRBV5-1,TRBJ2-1,ASSAASGGASNNEQF
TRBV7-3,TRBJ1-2,ASSLSAGPNYGYT
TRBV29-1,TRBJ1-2,SVGVGGGNYGYT
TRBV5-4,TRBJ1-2,ASSSDRGGIGGYT
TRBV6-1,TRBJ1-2,ASSEAAYGGPHGYT
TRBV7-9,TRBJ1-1,ASSPEWSGTEAF
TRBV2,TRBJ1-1,ASRVGLLNTEAF
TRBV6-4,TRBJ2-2,ASSQTGTVNTGELF
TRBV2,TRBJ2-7,ASRREGTYEQY
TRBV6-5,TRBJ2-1,ASSYKSISYNEQF
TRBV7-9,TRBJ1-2,ASSPTGGEGYT
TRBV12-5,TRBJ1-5,ASGQSQPQH
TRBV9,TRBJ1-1,ASSPDSGGRRKTEAF
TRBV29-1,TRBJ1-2,SGSGTGDDYGYT
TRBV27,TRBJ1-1,ASSLRRGSNTEAF
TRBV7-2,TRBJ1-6,ASSQRQNSPLH
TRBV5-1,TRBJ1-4,ASSYQGPNEKLF
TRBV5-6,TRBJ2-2,ASSFLRDSLFTGELF
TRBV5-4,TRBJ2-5,ASSRGLAGGSYQETQY
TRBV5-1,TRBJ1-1,ASSRAGQGRTEAF
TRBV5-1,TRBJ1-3,ASSLDASLGDTIY
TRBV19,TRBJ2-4,ASTGTNFLAKNIQY